These T cell receptor beta chains were read from a single sample in a study of blood T cell repertoires in COVID-19. The assay was immunoSEQ multiplex PCR, and TCRdb's table has in-frame clones only and misses some. The sample lists about 70,000 clones, around 83% seen once, with about 40% in the top ten. The specimen was peripheral blood. The receptors here all came from a woman aged 80 or over with active or convalescent COVID-19. CDR3s leave out the opening cysteine and the closing phenylalanine or tryptophan. The D gene is left open where the match is weak. Clone size is not always given. Where it is, it says once, few, many or a class for expanded clones.

clone_size v_call d_call cdr3_aa
once TRBV30 TRBD2 ATIAGTKYNEQF
NA TRBV5-4 NA ASNLRSQGNNEQF
NA TRBV7-8 NA ASSFGGGAQNTEAF
NA TRBV7-3 TRBD1 ASSRQVGQGEGNEQF
many TRBV14 TRBD1 ASSQRQGSDTQY
few TRBV6-6 TRBD2 ASSYSASGAVDTQY
NA TRBV25-1 NA ASSELGSSVGELF
NA TRBV7-9 NA ASSSWTGKDEAF
NA TRBV2 TRBD1 ASRRTQGAYQPQH
NA TRBV5-4 TRBD2 ASSPGTSGIIWL
NA TRBV4-2 TRBD2 ASSAGGPTDTQY
few TRBV12-2 NA ASRLDRMVGYT
NA TRBV2 NA ASSIVGVGEQY
NA TRBV5-1 TRBD2 ASSPEGLADQETQY
NA TRBV10-3 NA AISGAGATDTQY
NA TRBV6-5 NA ASSWGGPTEAF
NA TRBV28 NA ASVRTAGNQPQH
NA TRBV25-1 NA ASSEAPGRGTEAF
NA TRBV7-2 TRBD1 ASSYTGGSNTGELF
few TRBV5-6 NA ASSKAGQPQH
NA TRBV28 TRBD1 ASSQGAIGVPNTGELF
NA TRBV6-5 NA ASSRGGEKLF
NA TRBV25-1 TRBD1 ASSVAGGRPLT
NA TRBV3-1/TRBV3-2 NA ASSQEASGYHYGYT
NA TRBV7-2 TRBD2 ASRINTGGTEQY
NA TRBV7-2 TRBD2 ASSPGIAGGVDTQY
NA TRBV2 TRBD1 ASSEDPNRGNQPQH
NA TRBV6-2/TRBV6-3 NA ASSRLDTGELF
NA TRBV18 NA ASSSDGLGGNEQF
NA TRBV15 TRBD1 ATSRDTGGAGQPQH
NA TRBV9 NA ASSVETSRNEQF
NA TRBV7-2 TRBD1 ASTPFAKGATDTQY
NA TRBV27 NA ASSGSFSYGYT
NA TRBV7-2 NA ASSLVTASGNTIY
NA TRBV10-3 TRBD2 AISESSSGGLAKNIQY
NA TRBV7-9 TRBD2 ASSFILAGGLNEQF
NA TRBV5-4 TRBD1 ASSSGTGFSGYT
NA TRBV7-9 NA ASHGTPDSPLH
NA TRBV6-1 NA ASRDTVYGYT
NA TRBV6-2/TRBV6-3 NA ASSKIGGLSTEAF